A selection of T cell receptor beta chains follows, all from one sample in a study of shared clonotypes between healthy human individuals. Data came from immunoSEQ multiplex PCR; TCRdb stores just in-frame clones and leaves some out. The sample has some 2,500,000 clones; 93% are singletons. The sequenced sample was naive CD4+ T cells from PBMCs. All receptors derive from a man aged 18 to 30 in good health. Some clones in this sample may be carry-over from other donors' samples. Both conserved end residues are part of each CDR3. The D gene is left open where the match is weak. Rows may omit the clone size; those that give it use once, few, many or a size class.

J | D | size | length | V | DNA | CDR3
TRBJ2-7 | TRBD1 | . | 15 | TRBV5-8 | TGTGCCAGCAGCTTCCGCGGGACAGGGGTCGGCGAGCAGTACTTC | CASSFRGTGVGEQYF
TRBJ2-3 | . | . | 12 | TRBV18 | TGTGCCAGCTCGGCTAGCACAGATACGCAGTATTTT | CASSASTDTQYF
TRBJ2-7 | TRBD2 | . | 15 | TRBV6-6 | TGTGCCAGCAGCCAAGGCTTTATACGGGGGGGCGCGCAGTACTTC | CASSQGFIRGGAQYF
TRBJ1-3 | . | . | 16 | TRBV5-1 | TGCGCCAGCAGCTTTGGTAACCTCGTAAGAGGAAACACCATATATTTT | CASSFGNLVRGNTIYF
TRBJ2-7 | . | . | 12 | TRBV5-1 | TGCGCCAGCAGCTTGACAGAAGCCGAGCAGTACTTC | CASSLTEAEQYF
TRBJ2-7 | TRBD2 | . | 14 | TRBV5-8 | TGTGCCAGCAGACTGGGACTAGCGTCCCACGAGCAGTACTTC | CASRLGLASHEQYF
TRBJ1-4 | TRBD1 | . | 16 | TRBV5-8 | TGTGCCAGCAGCGAGGACAGGGGGCTTTCTAATGAAAAACTGTTTTTT | CASSEDRGLSNEKLFF
TRBJ2-1 | TRBD2 | . | 14 | TRBV5-6 | TGTGCCAGCAGCTTGACTAGCGGGAGCCATGAGCAGTTCTTC | CASSLTSGSHEQFF
TRBJ1-5 | . | . | 15 | TRBV6-5 | TGTGCCAGCAGTAAGCTTCGGGAAAGCAATCAGCCCCAGCATTTT | CASSKLRESNQPQHF
TRBJ2-1 | TRBD2 | . | 14 | TRBV18 | TGTGCCAGCTCACCGGGACTACCATACAATGAGCAGTTCTTC | CASSPGLPYNEQFF
TRBJ2-2 | . | . | 14 | TRBV5-1 | TGCGCCAGCAGCTTGGATGGGGGAGTAGGGGAGCTGTTTTTT | CASSLDGGVGELFF
TRBJ2-3 | . | few | 13 | TRBV5-1 | TGCGCCAGCAGCTGGGTTTCCACAGATACGCAGTATTTT | CASSWVSTDTQYF
TRBJ2-1 | . | . | 13 | TRBV5-1 | TGCGCCAGCAGCCTCGGGAGTGGCAATGAGCAGTTCTTC | CASSLGSGNEQFF
TRBJ2-5 | TRBD2 | . | 17 | TRBV10-3 | TGTGCCATCAGTGGGGGACTAGCGGGAGGGCTCCAAGAGACCCAGTACTTC | CAISGGLAGGLQETQYF
TRBJ2-5 | . | . | 13 | TRBV15 | TGTGCCACCAGCAGAGAGGGCGTTGGGGGCCAGTACTTC | CATSREGVGGQYF
TRBJ1-2 | TRBD1 | . | 15 | TRBV5-8 | TGTGCCAGCAGTTCCACCAACAGGGGGCCGGGTGGCTACACCTTC | CASSSTNRGPGGYTF
TRBJ2-2 | . | once | 12 | TRBV27 | TGTGCCAGCAGCCCGTCCACCGGGGAGCTGTTTTTT | CASSPSTGELFF
TRBJ1-1 | . | . | 15 | TRBV19 | TGTGCCACGGACGGGATAGGGGAAGGGGGCACTGAAGCTTTCTTT | CATDGIGEGGTEAFF
TRBJ2-5 | TRBD1 | . | 13 | TRBV27 | TGTGCCAGCAGTGGACAGGGTGCAGAGACCCAGTACTTC | CASSGQGAETQYF
TRBJ2-7 | . | . | 13 | TRBV27 | TGTGCCAGCAGTCCAACAGGGTCCTACGAGCAGTACTTC | CASSPTGSYEQYF
TRBJ1-2 | TRBD1 | . | 16 | TRBV28 | TGTGCCAGCAGTTTATGGGACAGGACCTCTACTTATGGCTACACCTTC | CASSLWDRTSTYGYTF
TRBJ2-7 | TRBD1 | . | 16 | TRBV7-9 | TGTGCCAGCAGCTATGGAACCGGGACAGTTATCTACGAGCAGTACTTC | CASSYGTGTVIYEQYF
TRBJ2-7 | . | . | 14 | TRBV27 | TGTGCCAGCAGTTTGGGACTGAAAGGCGACGAGCAGTACTTC | CASSLGLKGDEQYF
TRBJ2-7 | . | once | 14 | TRBV11-2 | TGTGCCAGCAGCTCCGGAACGGGACGGTTCGAGCAGTACTTC | CASSSGTGRFEQYF